The clone carrying this T cell receptor (beta chain) turned up a few times. Its antigen remains unidentified. An end of the junction differs from the germline gene, which may be a read error. In TCRdb, the reads were re-called with MiXCR into one record per CDR3 protein. The sample holds 450,000 to 650,000 distinct CDR3 sequences, roughly 43% seen once. The data are from a study of T cell repertoires in cytomegalovirus infection. On the study more broadly: Indications came from public TCR beta signatures; they pointed to CMV infection and to a matching HLA type.

The CDR3 spans 14 residues. CDR1 DFQATT and CDR2 SNEGSKA come from the germline V gene (reference sequence). Study-wide findings and caveats: The ex vivo response was dominated by HLA-C-restricted CMV-specific TCR beta clonotypes. CMV carriers having the relevant HLA were flagged by cumulative public TCR beta family frequency.

This specimen consisted of cultured PBMCs, obtained from culture after CMV antigen stimulation. The sequence came from a human donor in good health (CMV status not recorded). Some clones in this sample may be carry-over from other donors' samples. The chain employs TRBV20-1 and TRBJ1-4; 7 bases are a match to TRBD1. This chain's CDR3 is CSAIHRGTDEKLFF. The CDR3 nucleotides are TGCAGTGCTATCCACAGGGGAACTGATGAAAAACTGTTTTTT.